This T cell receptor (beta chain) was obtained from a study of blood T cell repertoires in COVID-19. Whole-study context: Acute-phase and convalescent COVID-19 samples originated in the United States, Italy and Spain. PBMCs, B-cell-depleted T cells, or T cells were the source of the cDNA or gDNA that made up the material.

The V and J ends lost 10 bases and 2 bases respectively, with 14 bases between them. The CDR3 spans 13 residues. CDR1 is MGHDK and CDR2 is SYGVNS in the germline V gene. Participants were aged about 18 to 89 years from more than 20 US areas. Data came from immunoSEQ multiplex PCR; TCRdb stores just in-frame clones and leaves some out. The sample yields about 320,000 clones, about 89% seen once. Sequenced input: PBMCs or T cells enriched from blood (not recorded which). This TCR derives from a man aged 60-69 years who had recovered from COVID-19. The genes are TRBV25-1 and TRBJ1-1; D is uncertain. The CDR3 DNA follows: TGTGCCAACCTAAAATTAGTTAACACTGAAGCTTTCTTT. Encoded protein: CANLKLVNTEAFF.